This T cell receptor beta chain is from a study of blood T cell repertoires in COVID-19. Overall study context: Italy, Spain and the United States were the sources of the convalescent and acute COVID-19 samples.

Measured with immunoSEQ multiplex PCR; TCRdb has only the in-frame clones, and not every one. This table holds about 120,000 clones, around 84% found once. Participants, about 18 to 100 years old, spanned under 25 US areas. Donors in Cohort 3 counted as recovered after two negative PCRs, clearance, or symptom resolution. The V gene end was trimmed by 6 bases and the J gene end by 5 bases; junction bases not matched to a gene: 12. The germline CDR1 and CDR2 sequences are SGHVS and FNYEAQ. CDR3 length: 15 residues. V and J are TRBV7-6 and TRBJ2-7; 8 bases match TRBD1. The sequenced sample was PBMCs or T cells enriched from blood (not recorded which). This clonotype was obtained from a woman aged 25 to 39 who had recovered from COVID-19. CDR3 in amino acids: CASSGYGDRGNEQYF. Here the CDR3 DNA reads TGTGCCAGCAGTGGGTATGGCGACAGGGGAAACGAGCAGTACTTC.